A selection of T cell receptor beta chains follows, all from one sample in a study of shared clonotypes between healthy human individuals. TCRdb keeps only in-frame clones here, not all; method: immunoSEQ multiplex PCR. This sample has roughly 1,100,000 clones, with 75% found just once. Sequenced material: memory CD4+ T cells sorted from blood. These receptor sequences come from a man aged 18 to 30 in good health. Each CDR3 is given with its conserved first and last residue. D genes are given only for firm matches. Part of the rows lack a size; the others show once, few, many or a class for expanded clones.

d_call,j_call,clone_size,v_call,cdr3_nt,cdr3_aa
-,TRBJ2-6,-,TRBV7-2,TGTGCCAGCAGCTTAGTAACAGGGTTTTTTAGCTCTGGGGCCAACGTCCTGACTTTC,CASSLVTGFFSSGANVLTF
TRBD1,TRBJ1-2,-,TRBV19,TGTGCCAGTACTTTTTGGGACAGGGATAACGGCTACACCTTC,CASTFWDRDNGYTF
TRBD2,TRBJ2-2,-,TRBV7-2,TGTGCCAGCAGAGAGCGGGAACTCACCGGGGAGCTGTTTTTT,CASRERELTGELFF
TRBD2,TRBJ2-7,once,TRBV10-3,TGTGCCATCAGAGCGGGGATGAGCTCCTACGAGCAGTACTTC,CAIRAGMSSYEQYF
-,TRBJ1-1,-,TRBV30,TGTGCCTGCCCTAGCGGGGGGTCGAACACTGAAGCTTTCTTT,CACPSGGSNTEAFF
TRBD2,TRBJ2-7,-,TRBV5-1,TGCGCCAGCAGCGTAGGGACTAGCGGCGTTTACGAGCAGTACTTC,CASSVGTSGVYEQYF
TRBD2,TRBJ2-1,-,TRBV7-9,TGTGCCAGCAGCTCGGGACTAGCGGGACTCGTTGGTGAGCAGTTCTTC,CASSSGLAGLVGEQFF
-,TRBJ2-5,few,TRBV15,TGTGCCACCAGCAGAGACAGGGGAGAGACCCAGTACTTC,CATSRDRGETQYF
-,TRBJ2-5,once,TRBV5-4,TGTGCCAGCAGCCCGACAGGGAGGGGAGAGACCCAGTACTTC,CASSPTGRGETQYF
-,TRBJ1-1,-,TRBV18,TGTGCCAGCTCAACCACGAGGGGGAGCACTGAAGCTTTCTTT,CASSTTRGSTEAFF
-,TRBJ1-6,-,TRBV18,TGTGCCAGCTCACCGTACCGGGACGGTCGTTCACCCCTCCACTTT,CASSPYRDGRSPLHF
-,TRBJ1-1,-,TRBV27,TGTGCCAGCAGTTTAACTTTCGGAGGGAACACTGAAGCTTTCTTT,CASSLTFGGNTEAFF
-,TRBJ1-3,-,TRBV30,TGTGCCTGGAATGCCCTCTCTGGAAACACCATATATTTT,CAWNALSGNTIYF
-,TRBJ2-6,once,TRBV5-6,TGTGCCAGCAGCTTGGATCGGGGATCTGGGGCCAACGTCCTGACTTTC,CASSLDRGSGANVLTF
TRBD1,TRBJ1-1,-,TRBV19,TGTGCCAGTAGTATGGTGGGACAGTCTACTGAAGCTTTCTTT,CASSMVGQSTEAFF
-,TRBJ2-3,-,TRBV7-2,TGTGCCAGCAGCTTAGATCGTGGGGTGGCAGATACGCAGTATTTT,CASSLDRGVADTQYF
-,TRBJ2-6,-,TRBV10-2,TGCGCCAGCAGTGAGAACTCTGGGGCCAACGTCCTGACTTTC,CASSENSGANVLTF
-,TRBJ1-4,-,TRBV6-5,TGTGCCAGCAGTCCAGGGTTCTATGGTGAAAAACTGTTTTTT,CASSPGFYGEKLFF
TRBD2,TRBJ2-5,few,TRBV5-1,TGCGCCAGCAGCTTGGGACTAGCGGGGGCGGTAGAGACCCAGTACTTC,CASSLGLAGAVETQYF
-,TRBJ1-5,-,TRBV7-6,TGTGCCAGCAGCTCGGGACCGGATCAGCCCCAGCATTTT,CASSSGPDQPQHF
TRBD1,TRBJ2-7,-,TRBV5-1,TGCGCCAGCAGCTTAAATGGACAGGACCGCTACGAGCAGTACTTC,CASSLNGQDRYEQYF
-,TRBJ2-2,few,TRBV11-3,TGTGCCAGCAGTCAGATTTCCGGGGAGCTGTTTTTT,CASSQISGELFF
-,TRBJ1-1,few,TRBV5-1,TGCGCCAGCAACCCACTTACAGGGAACACTGAAGCTTTCTTT,CASNPLTGNTEAFF
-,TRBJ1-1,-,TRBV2,TGTGCCAGCAGTCAGGGTCAGACAATGAACACTGAAGCTTTCTTT,CASSQGQTMNTEAFF
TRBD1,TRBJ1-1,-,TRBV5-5,TGTGCCAGCCTCCGACAGGGGAACACTGAAGCTTTCTTT,CASLRQGNTEAFF
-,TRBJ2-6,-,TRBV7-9,TGTGCCAGCAGCTTAACTTCTGGGGCCAACGTCCTGACTTTC,CASSLTSGANVLTF
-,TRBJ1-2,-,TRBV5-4,TGTGCCAGCAGCGTACAGGGCAGCTATGGCTACACCTTC,CASSVQGSYGYTF
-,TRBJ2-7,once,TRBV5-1,TGCGCCAGCAGCTCTCGGGGCTTCTACGAGCAGTACTTC,CASSSRGFYEQYF
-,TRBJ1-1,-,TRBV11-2,TGTGCCAGCAGCTTACAGGCGGGGGACACTGAAGCTTTCTTT,CASSLQAGDTEAFF
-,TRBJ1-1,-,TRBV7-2,TGTGCCAGCAGCTCCGGGTATAATCGCGCTGAAGCTTTCTTT,CASSSGYNRAEAFF
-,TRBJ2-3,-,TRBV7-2,TGTGCCAGCAGCACCCGGGCCAACGGGGTGGATACGCAGTATTTT,CASSTRANGVDTQYF
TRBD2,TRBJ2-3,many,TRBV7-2,TGTGCCAGCTCTAGGGAGGTAGCGGGAGGTTCTAGCACAGATACGCAGTATTTT,CASSREVAGGSSTDTQYF
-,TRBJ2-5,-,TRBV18,TGTGCCAGCTCACCATTCAAGGGCAGCGCCCAAGAGACCCAGTACTTC,CASSPFKGSAQETQYF
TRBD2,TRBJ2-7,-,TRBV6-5,TGTGCCAGCAGTTACGGGTATACTAGCGGGAGCTACGAGCAGTACTTC,CASSYGYTSGSYEQYF
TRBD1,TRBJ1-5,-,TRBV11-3,TGTGCCAGCAGCGAAGGGACAGGGGAGGGTCAGCCCCAGCATTTT,CASSEGTGEGQPQHF
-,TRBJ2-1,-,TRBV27,TGTGCCAGCAGTCCCCGGGCCTCCTCCCGGGGTGAGCAGTTCTTC,CASSPRASSRGEQFF
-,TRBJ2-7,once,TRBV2,TGTGCCAGCAGCAACTACGAGCAGTACTTC,CASSNYEQYF
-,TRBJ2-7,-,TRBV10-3,TGTGCCATCAGTTACGGGCCCTACGAGCAGTACTTC,CAISYGPYEQYF
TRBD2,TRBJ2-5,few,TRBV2,TGTGCCAGCACTACTAGCGGGGGGGAAAAGACCCAGTACTTC,CASTTSGGEKTQYF
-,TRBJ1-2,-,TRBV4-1,TGCGCCAGCAGCCAAGATCTAGGGGGGGCTAACTATGGCTACACCTTC,CASSQDLGGANYGYTF
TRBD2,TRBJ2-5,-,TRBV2,TGTGCCAGCAGTATAATAGCGGGAGGGCCAGGGGAGACCCAGTACTTC,CASSIIAGGPGETQYF
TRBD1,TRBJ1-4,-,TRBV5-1,TGCGCCAGCAGCGGGGGACAGGGGCGCACTAATGAAAAACTGTTTTTT,CASSGGQGRTNEKLFF
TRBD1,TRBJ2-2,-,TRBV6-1,TGTGCCAGCAGTCCGGGACAGGCTGGCACCGGGGAGCTGTTTTTT,CASSPGQAGTGELFF
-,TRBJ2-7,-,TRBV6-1,TGTGCCAGCAGTGAAGCCGGGACTTCCTACGAGCAGTACTTC,CASSEAGTSYEQYF
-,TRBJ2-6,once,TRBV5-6,TGTGCCAGCAGCGGCGACGCTGGGGCCAACGTCCTGACTTTC,CASSGDAGANVLTF
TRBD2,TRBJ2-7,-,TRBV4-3,TGCGCCAGCAGCCTCCGGCTAGCGGGAGCCTACGAGCAGTACTTC,CASSLRLAGAYEQYF
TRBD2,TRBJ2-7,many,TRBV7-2,TGTGCCAGCAGCCGGAATGTAGCGGGAGGTGCCTACGAGCAGTACTTC,CASSRNVAGGAYEQYF